Below are 28 T cell receptor beta chains sequenced from a single sample in a study of blood T cell repertoires in COVID-19. Profiling relied on immunoSEQ multiplex PCR, and the TCRdb table lists in-frame clones only, not all of them. The sample comprises about 160,000 clones, under 85% of which are singletons, and about 4% rests with the top ten. The sample taken for sequencing was peripheral blood. The receptors were sampled from a woman of 80 years or more with acute or convalescent COVID-19.

There are a few counts of this clone. The chain uses TRBV29-1 and TRBJ1-1; TRBD1 matches 8 bases. The CDR3 is made up of 12 amino acids. After removal of 5 bases from V and 6 bases from J, the junction contained 5 bases not matched to a gene. CDR1 and CDR2 from the germline V gene are SQVTM and ANQGSEA. The CDR3 nucleotides read TGCAGCGTTACCCCAGGGGGCCCTGAAGCTTTCTTT. It yields the protein CSVTPGGPEAFF. Variable domain in full (rest from reference TRBV29-1 and TRBJ1-1): SAVISQKPSRDICQRGTSLTIQCQVDSQVTMMFWYRQQPGQSLTLIATANQGSEATYESGFVIDKFPISRPNLTFSTLTVSNMSPEDSSIYLCSVTPGGPEAFFGQGTRLTVV.

The chain has TRBV28 and TRBJ1-5; possible D gene TRBD1, 6 bases. Deletions cut 3 bases from V and 7 bases from J, with 16 bases between. Germline loops: CDR1 MDHEN, CDR2 SYDVKM. CDR3 length: 15 residues. The CDR3 sequence is CASSFAGVGTQPQHF. CDR3 nucleotides: TGTGCCAGCAGTTTTGCAGGGGTTGGGACCCAGCCCCAGCATTTT.

This chain joins TRBV3-1 (or the pseudogene TRBV3-2) and TRBJ1-1; 11 nucleotides line up with TRBD1. Germline V gene data show CDR1 as LGHDT and CDR2 as YNNKEL (reference sequence). Trimming removed 2 bases from V and 3 bases from J; junction bases left unmatched: 5. This CDR3 contains 16 residues. Here the CDR3 reads CASSQRGDRGDTEAFF. In DNA, the CDR3 is TGTGCCAGCAGCCAACGAGGGGACAGGGGGGACACTGAAGCTTTCTTT.

The chain joins TRBV3-1 (or the pseudogene TRBV3-2) to TRBJ1-2; 8 nucleotides align to TRBD1. The CDR3 is made up of 16 amino acids. J was trimmed by 5 bases and V by 4 bases; bases with no gene match: 12. Germline loops: CDR1 LGHDT, CDR2 YNNKEL (reference sequence). This CDR3 is CASSRRTGQALYGYTF. DNA for the CDR3: TGTGCCAGCAGCCGACGGACGGGACAGGCACTTTATGGCTACACCTTC.

The chain combines TRBV28 with TRBJ1-1; D is undetermined. Between the trimmed V and J ends, which lost 1 base and 13 bases, there was a span of 19 bases. CDR1 is MDHEN and CDR2 is SYDVKM in the germline V gene. The CDR3 loop spans 14 amino acids. The CDR3 DNA is TGTGCCAGCAGTTTATCGGTCGGTCCTAATTACGTTTTCTTT. Its protein product is CASSLSVGPNYVFF.

The chain carries TRBV4-3 and TRBJ1-5, with 8 bases that match TRBD1. Germline values: CDR1 LGHNA, CDR2 YSLEER. This CDR3 has 19 residues. Germline trimming cut 1 base from V and 1 base from J; bases unmatched to any gene: 12. CDR3 bases: TGCGCCAGCAGCCAAGGTTCTGGGACAGGTATAGGGAGCAATCAGCCCCAGCATTTT. Protein product: CASSQGSGTGIGSNQPQHF.

This clone has just one count. V gene TRBV7-8 combines with J gene TRBJ2-3; D not resolved. V dropped 5 bases and J dropped 0 bases, with 18 bases sitting between them. The CDR3 is 17 residues long. In germline, CDR1 is SGHVS, CDR2 FQNEAQ. CDR3 nucleotide sequence: TGTGCCAGCAGCCACGGGTCCTCCGCGACTAGCACAGATACGCAGTATTTT. Amino acids: CASSHGSSATSTDTQYF.

This clone turned up a few times. This chain links TRBV9 with TRBJ2-1; the D gene is possibly TRBD1 (6 bases). Germline V gene data show CDR1 as SGDLS and CDR2 as YYNGEE. The CDR3 is made up of 17 amino acids. V was trimmed by 6 bases and J by 1 base, leaving 20 bases between them. The CDR3 protein is CASTRTDRPISYNEQFF. The DNA of the CDR3 is TGTGCCAGCACCCGGACCGACAGGCCTATTTCCTACAATGAGCAGTTCTTC. Filled out from reference TRBV9 and TRBJ2-1, the complete variable domain reads DSGVTQTPKHLITATGQRVTLRCSPRSGDLSVYWYQQSLDQGLQFLIQYYNGEERAKGNILERFSAQQFPDLHSELNLSSLELGDSALYFCASTRTDRPISYNEQFFGPGTRLTVL.

The chain uses TRBV14 and TRBJ1-6; no reliable D call. Trimming cost V 3 bases and J 0 bases, with 21 bases left between them. The length of the CDR3 is 20 residues. Germline lookup yields CDR1 SGHDN and CDR2 FVKESK. Here the CDR3 DNA reads TGTGCCAGCAGCCACCGAACACGACCCGGGCGGGGCTCCTATAATTCACCCCTCCACTTT. Protein product: CASSHRTRPGRGSYNSPLHF.

The chain combines TRBV7-2 with TRBJ2-7; D remains ambiguous. CDR1 is SGHTA, CDR2 FQGNSA, per germline. Trimming took off 5 bases at V and 6 bases at J, with 17 bases between the two ends. The CDR3 has 14 residues. As DNA, the CDR3 is TGTGCCAGCAGCCCCCGGAGCGTGTACGCCGAGCAGTACTTC. Encoded protein: CASSPRSVYAEQYF. Drawing the rest from reference TRBV7-2 and TRBJ2-7, the complete variable domain is GAGVSQSPSNKVTEKGKDVELRCDPISGHTALYWYRQSLGQGLEFLIYFQGNSAPDKSGLPSDRFSAERTGGSVSTLTIQRTQQEDSAVYLCASSPRSVYAEQYFGPGTRLTVT.

This clone turned up a few times. This rearrangement joins TRBV5-4 to TRBJ1-4; 8 bases match TRBD1. The CDR3 has 14 residues. Per germline, CDR1 SGHNT and CDR2 YYREEE (reference sequence). V lost 3 bases and J lost 9; bases outside the gene matches: 7. CDR3 sequence: CASSSGQDTKKLFF. In DNA form, the CDR3 reads TGTGCCAGCAGCTCGGGACAGGATACGAAAAAACTGTTTTTT.

This clone has just a few counts. The chain uses TRBV12-5 and TRBJ1-1; D perhaps matches TRBD1 (5 bases). The CDR3 length is 13 residues. Germline values: CDR1 LGHNT, CDR2 FRNRAP. V lost 6 bases to trimming and J lost 7 bases, with 15 bases between them. Written as DNA, the CDR3 is TGTGCTAGTGGCCCGACTGGGGACTATGAAGCTTTCTTT. This translates into CASGPTGDYEAFF.

The chain combines TRBV5-1 with TRBJ1-2, with TRBD1 identical over 11 bases. CDR3 length equals 16 residues. Germline V gene data show CDR1 as SGHRS and CDR2 as YFSETQ. V gave up 0 bases and J gave up 4 bases; unmatched junction bases: 5. The CDR3 protein is CASSLAPGQGGYGYTF. The CDR3 coding sequence is TGCGCCAGCAGCTTGGCCCCGGGACAGGGGGGCTATGGCTACACCTTC. The entire variable domain, with the rest obtained from reference TRBV5-1 and TRBJ1-2, is as follows: KAGVTQTPRYLIKTRGQQVTLSCSPISGHRSVSWYQQTPGQGLQFLFEYFSETQRNKGNFPGRFSGRQFSNSRSEMNVSTLELGDSALYLCASSLAPGQGGYGYTFGSGTRLTVV.

The V call is TRBV5-1, the J call TRBJ1-1; the match to TRBD1 covers 10 bases. Germline CDR1 is SGHRS and CDR2 is YFSETQ. V was pared by 0 bases and J by 2 bases, with 4 bases of the junction left unmatched. This CDR3 comprises 16 residues. CDR3 protein: CASSLAGQGINTEAFF. CDR3 bases: TGCGCCAGCAGCTTGGCGGGACAGGGGATTAACACTGAAGCTTTCTTT.

The chain employs TRBV5-1 and TRBJ2-1; a weak D match, TRBD1 (5 bases). V was trimmed by 2 bases and J by 3 bases, leaving 12 bases between them. The CDR3 totals 15 residues. Germline lookup yields CDR1 SGHRS and CDR2 YFSETQ. DNA of the CDR3: TGCGCCAGCAGCTTCACCGGCAGGGTCTACAATGAGCAGTTCTTC. Its translation is CASSFTGRVYNEQFF.

This rearrangement joins TRBV7-8 to TRBJ1-3, with TRBD1 matching 7 bases. Trimming at V came to 5 bases and at J to 8 bases, leaving 15 bases not matched to a gene. Per germline, CDR1 SGHVS and CDR2 FQNEAQ. This CDR3 has 16 residues. The CDR3 protein is CASSADRVVRPDTIYF. The CDR3 region has the DNA TGTGCCAGCAGCGCTGACAGGGTAGTTAGGCCGGACACCATATATTTT.

The chain recombines TRBV7-9 with TRBJ2-7; 9 bases align to TRBD2. Germline trimming cut 3 bases from V and 1 base from J; bases unmatched to any gene: 7. Per germline, CDR1 SEHNR and CDR2 FQNEAQ (reference sequence). The CDR3 spans 16 residues. CDR3 region: CASSFLSGSLSYEQYF. CDR3 sequence (DNA): TGTGCCAGCAGCTTTCTTAGCGGGAGTCTTTCCTACGAGCAGTACTTC.

This clone was detected only once. This chain uses TRBV12-3 or TRBV12-4 with TRBJ2-1, with no clear D. This CDR3 contains 12 residues. Trimming shortened V by 7 bases and J by 6 bases, and 10 bases separated the two germline ends. CDR3 sequence reads: CASTGSLNEQFF. CDR3 coding DNA: TGTGCCAGCACGGGTTCACTCAATGAGCAGTTCTTC.

The genes are TRBV7-3 and TRBJ2-6; the D is unclear. V was cut by 5 bases and J by 4 bases, with 12 bases left in between. This CDR3 spans 15 amino acids. CDR1 is SGHTA, CDR2 FQGTGA, per germline. The CDR3 region has the DNA TGTGCCAGCAGCAAACAGCTAACCGGGGCCAACGTCCTGACTTTC. Translating it yields CASSKQLTGANVLTF.

CDR3 residues: CASSQTTSGYNEQFF. The CDR3 bases are TGTGCCAGCAGTCAGACGACTAGCGGCTACAATGAGCAGTTCTTC. This chain connects TRBV7-6 to TRBJ2-1; 9 bases map to TRBD2. The CDR3 totals 15 residues. From germline, CDR1 is SGHVS and CDR2 FNYEAQ. Trimming at V came to 6 bases and at J to 3 bases, leaving 6 bases not matched to a gene.

The chain carries TRBV14 and TRBJ2-1; TRBD1 aligns across 8 bases. This CDR3 spans 16 amino acids. Germline assignment: CDR1 SGHDN and CDR2 FVKESK. V shed 4 bases and J 7 bases; nucleotides not matched to a gene: 12. The CDR3 coding sequence is TGTGCCAGCAGCCTTCCCCGGACAGGGTGGGTTAATGAGCAGTTCTTC. This codes for CASSLPRTGWVNEQFF.

This clone was recorded once. The V gene is TRBV18, the J gene TRBJ1-5; tentatively, D is TRBD1 (5 bases). V lost 5 bases and J 4 bases, leaving 15 bases between the germline ends. CDR3 length: 15 residues. Germline values: CDR1 KGHSH, CDR2 LQKENI. This CDR3 is CASSGRDGRNQPQHF. As DNA, the CDR3 is TGTGCCAGCTCAGGCCGGGACGGGAGAAATCAGCCCCAGCATTTT.

V is TRBV14 and J is TRBJ2-4; possible D gene TRBD1, 5 bases. Trimming removed 2 bases at V and 9 bases at J, with 11 bases between. Per germline, CDR1 SGHDN and CDR2 FVKESK. The CDR3 length is 13 residues. CDR3 amino acids: CASSQIRAAIQYF. CDR3 DNA sequence: TGTGCCAGCAGCCAAATCAGGGCGGCCATTCAGTACTTC.

This sequence joins TRBV5-5 and TRBJ1-6, with D unresolved. The V and J ends lost 4 bases and 6 bases respectively, with 8 bases between them. Germline V gene sequence: CDR1 SGHKS, CDR2 YYEKEE (reference sequence). The CDR3 spans 13 residues. The CDR3 region has the DNA TGTGCCAGCAGCGGGCCCGCTAATTCACCCCTCCACTTT. Its translation is CASSGPANSPLHF.

CDR3 region: CASSWTGTEAFF. CDR3 nucleotide sequence: TGTGCCAGCAGCTGGACAGGAACTGAAGCTTTCTTT. The chain recombines TRBV13 with TRBJ1-1; 7 positions agree with TRBD1. The CDR3 covers 12 residues. Germline CDR1 reads PRHDT; CDR2 reads FYEKMQ (reference sequence). The trim removed 4 bases at V and 5 bases at J, leaving 1 base unmatched.

This clone was recorded once. This sequence joins TRBV18 and TRBJ2-5; possible D gene TRBD2, 5 bases. The CDR3 is 15 residues long. Germline CDR1 and CDR2: KGHSH and LQKENI. Deletions cut 2 bases from V and 0 bases from J, with 10 bases between. CDR3 in DNA: TGTGCCAGCTCACCAAGGACTGAGAACCAAGAGACCCAGTACTTC. This translates into CASSPRTENQETQYF.

The chain has TRBV5-1 and TRBJ1-4, with D perhaps TRBD1 (6 bases). Trimming stripped 0 bases from V and 7 bases from J, with 10 bases between. Germline CDR1 SGHRS, CDR2 YFSETQ. This CDR3 region has 14 residues. DNA for the CDR3: TGCGCCAGCAGCTTGGCTACAGGGAGTGAAAAACTGTTTTTT. Residues: CASSLATGSEKLFF.

The chain links TRBV6-1 to TRBJ2-3; no reliable D call. V lost 2 bases, J lost 2 bases, and 8 bases lay in between. The V gene's germline CDR1 is MNHNS and CDR2 SASEGT. This CDR3 has 14 amino acids. This CDR3 is CASSELPYTDTQYF. The CDR3 DNA is TGTGCCAGCAGTGAACTACCCTACACAGATACGCAGTATTTT.